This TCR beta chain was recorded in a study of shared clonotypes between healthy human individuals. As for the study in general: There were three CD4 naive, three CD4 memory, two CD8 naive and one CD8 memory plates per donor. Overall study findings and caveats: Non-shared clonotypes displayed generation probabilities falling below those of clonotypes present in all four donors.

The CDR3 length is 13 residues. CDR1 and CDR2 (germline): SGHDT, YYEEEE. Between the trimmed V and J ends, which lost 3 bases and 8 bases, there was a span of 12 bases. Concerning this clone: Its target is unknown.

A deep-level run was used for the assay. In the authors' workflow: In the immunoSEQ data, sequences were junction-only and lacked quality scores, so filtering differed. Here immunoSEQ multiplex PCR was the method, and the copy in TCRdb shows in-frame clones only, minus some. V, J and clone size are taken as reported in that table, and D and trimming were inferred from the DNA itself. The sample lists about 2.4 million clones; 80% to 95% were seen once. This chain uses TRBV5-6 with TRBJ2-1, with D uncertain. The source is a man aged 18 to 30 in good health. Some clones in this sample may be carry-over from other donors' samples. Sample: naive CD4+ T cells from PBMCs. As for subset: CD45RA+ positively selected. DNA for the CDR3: TGTGCCAGCAGCTCTCTTCTCATCGATGAGCAGTTCTTC. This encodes CASSSLLIDEQFF.